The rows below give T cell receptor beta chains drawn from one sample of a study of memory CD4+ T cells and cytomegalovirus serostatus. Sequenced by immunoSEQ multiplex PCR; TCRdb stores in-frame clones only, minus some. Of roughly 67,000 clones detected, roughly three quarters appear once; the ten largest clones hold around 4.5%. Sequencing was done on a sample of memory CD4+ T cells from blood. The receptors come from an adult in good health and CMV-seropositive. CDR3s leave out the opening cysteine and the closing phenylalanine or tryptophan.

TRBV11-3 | ASSLVSGTHNEQF
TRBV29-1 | SVVLGGWGVTDTQY
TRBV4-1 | ASSPVGGLMAQY
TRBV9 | ASSREVGNTGANVLT
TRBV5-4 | ASSENRGLNEKLF
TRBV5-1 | ASSDPDSPSWDTDTQY
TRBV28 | ASSSTRPGQGITGELF
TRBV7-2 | ASSLAGGGELF
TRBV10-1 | ASSEAGRAYEQY
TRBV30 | AWSVRGQANQPQH
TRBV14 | ASSQGHLWGHGANSPLH
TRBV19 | ASSLTGDGSTEAF
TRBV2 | ASRYPGEFGEKLF
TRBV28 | ASVQSSRDQPQH
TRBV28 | ASSLGGTNQPQH
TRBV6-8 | ASFLDYGYT
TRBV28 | ASSFEKPQKLF
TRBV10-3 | AISDNLRTGQGETGTGELF
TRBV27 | ASSLTGGFGELF
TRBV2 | ASRKDRDYEQY
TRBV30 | AWSGGITRWQY
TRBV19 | ASSIVTGPTYEQY
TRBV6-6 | ASSYSAARPEQF
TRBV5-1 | ASKGGRADETQY
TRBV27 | ASSPLREGRFGEQF
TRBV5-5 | ASRLISENSPLH
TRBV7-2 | ASSPTAAGNEQF
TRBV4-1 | ASSPAGTLGGYT
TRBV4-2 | ASSQEPSGSLKTQY
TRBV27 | ASTTRDRGSYEQY
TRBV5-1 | ASSLTASGSYEQY
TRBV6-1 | ASSEELAGGKETQY
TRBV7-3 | ASSLTGSGEQY
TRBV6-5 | ASSPSARAEAF
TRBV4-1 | ASSQFGGTSSYNEQF
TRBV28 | ASRPGGDPNYGYT
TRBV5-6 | ASSWEGFQETQY
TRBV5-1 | ASSFSPSSTDTQY
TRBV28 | ASKPQSQPQH
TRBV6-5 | ASSYSTLSYEQY
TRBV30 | AWSVRGGLASEQF
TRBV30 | AWTPDRAHEAF
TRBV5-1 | ASSPNRATEAF
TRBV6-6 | ASKAGDTGELF
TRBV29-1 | SPGLAGAYNEQF
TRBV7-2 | ASSLGALFYEQY
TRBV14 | ASSQDGTSGSVGELF
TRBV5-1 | ASSLAGSFTDTQY
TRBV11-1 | ASSLSAWGSTGYT
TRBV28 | ASSFEANQPQH
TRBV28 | ASSSLGREASPEQF
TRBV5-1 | ASSLTVAGNNEQF
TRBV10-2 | ASRDRVVNEQF
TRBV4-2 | ASGLSGRKGEQF
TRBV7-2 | ASSLQGHTEAF
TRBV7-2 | ATSFPPQETQY
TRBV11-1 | ASSSLGLAGVGTQY
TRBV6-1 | ASSDLGGPGAF
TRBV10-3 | AISPQGQGDTGELF
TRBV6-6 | ASTFGQGGIGYT